The clone carrying this TCR beta chain appeared a single time. What it binds is unknown. Germline V gives CDR1 LNHDA, CDR2 SQIVND (reference sequence). Trimming pared 1 base from V and 4 bases from J, leaving 16 bases between. The CDR3 length is 16 residues. Time point defined: week 5, during vaccination. Vaccination used 300 ug of mutant IDH1 20-mer peptide per dose, with topical imiquimod. The source of the sample is a study of a mutant IDH1 vaccine in newly diagnosed glioma. Across the whole study: Treated patients showed a male proportion of roughly 60%, a female proportion of 37.5%, and a mean age of approximately 40 years. Study-wide points: Any relationship between pseudoprogression and changes in top peripheral T cell clonotypes seemed absent. Immune responses arising from the vaccine appeared in more than 90% of patients.

Assay: immunoSEQ multiplex PCR; the TCRdb copy retains only in-frame clones and omits some. The sample has 50,000 to 55,000 clones, 78% seen once. Here the sequenced sample was PBMCs, taken from a glioma patient whose treatment included an IDH1 peptide vaccine. The chain recombines TRBV19 with TRBJ1-2; the D is unclear. This TCR came from a man aged 45 to 65 with glioma. This CDR3 is CASSIGSQVGLYGYTF. The CDR3 nucleotides are TGTGCCAGTAGTATAGGGTCCCAGGTAGGGCTCTATGGCTACACCTTC.